A single sample is the source of the 24 T cell receptor beta chains below, sequenced in a study of T cell responses to AZD1222 COVID-19 vaccine. Profiling relied on immunoSEQ multiplex PCR, and the TCRdb table lists in-frame clones only, not all of them. The table lists more than 100,000 clones, around 85% of them singletons. This sample comprised peripheral blood, obtained on day 0 of AZD1222 vaccination. These receptors originate from an adult in good health.

This sequence joins TRBV4-3 and TRBJ1-4, with unresolved D. The CDR3 loop spans 14 amino acids. Trimming shortened V by 1 base and J by 4 bases, and 7 bases separated the two germline ends. Germline lookup yields CDR1 LGHNA and CDR2 YSLEER. The CDR3 is CASSQGSNNEKLFF. CDR3 nucleotide sequence: TGCGCCAGCAGCCAAGGATCGAATAATGAAAAACTGTTTTTT.

J is TRBJ2-7 and V is TRBV5-4, with a tentative D call TRBD2 (5 bases). Germline-derived CDR1 and CDR2 are SGHNT and YYREEE (reference sequence). CDR3 length: 11 amino acids. V lost 6 bases, J lost 7 bases, and 11 bases lay in between. In nucleotides, the CDR3 is TGTGCCAGCACCAACCGAGGGGAGCAGTACTTC. It yields the protein CASTNRGEQYF.

The chain uses TRBV7-2 and TRBJ1-4; D is unresolved. The CDR3 has 14 residues. Deletions cut 2 bases from V and 8 bases from J, with 12 bases between. The germline CDR1 and CDR2 sequences are SGHTA and FQGNSA. CDR3 sequence reads: CASSLPGGREKLFF. In DNA, the CDR3 is TGTGCCAGCAGCTTACCAGGAGGGAGGGAAAAACTGTTTTTT.

This chain joins TRBV11-2 and TRBJ1-2; D remains unclear. The germline V gene has CDR1 SGHAT and CDR2 FQNNGV. The CDR3 runs 12 residues. V was pared by 3 bases and J by 3 bases, with 5 bases between. CDR3 in amino acids: CASSFEDYGYTF. CDR3 DNA: TGTGCCAGCAGCTTCGAGGACTATGGCTACACCTTC.

The chain joins TRBV11-1 to TRBJ1-1, with D tentatively TRBD1 (5 bases). The V end lost 5 bases, the J end lost 0 bases, and 13 bases lay between the germline ends. This CDR3 spans 15 amino acids. From germline, CDR1 is SGHAT and CDR2 FQDESV (reference sequence). In DNA, the CDR3 is TGTGCCAGCAGCCGACGGACAAGTTTGAACACTGAAGCTTTCTTT. Amino acids: CASSRRTSLNTEAFF.

This chain links TRBV5-5 with TRBJ2-7, with 7 bases identical to TRBD2. Germline values: CDR1 SGHKS, CDR2 YYEKEE (reference sequence). Trimming removed 1 base from V and 4 bases from J; junction bases left unmatched: 2. CDR3 length equals 13 residues. CDR3 amino acids: CASSLNSGYEQYF. The CDR3 coding sequence is TGTGCCAGCAGCTTGAATAGCGGGTACGAGCAGTACTTC.

This clone was seen a handful of times. The V gene is TRBV4-2, the J gene TRBJ2-6; possible D gene TRBD2, 7 bases. CDR3 length equals 18 residues. Trimming pared 0 bases from V and 4 bases from J, leaving 16 bases between. Germline loops: CDR1 LGHNA, CDR2 YNFKEQ. The CDR3 region is CASSQETPGGLGANVLTF. Here the CDR3 DNA reads TGTGCCAGCAGCCAAGAGACCCCCGGGGGGCTCGGGGCCAACGTCCTGACTTTC.

The V call is TRBV6-2 or TRBV6-3, the J call TRBJ2-7; tentatively, D is TRBD1 (6 bases). The CDR3 is 18 residues long. Germline loops: CDR1 MNHEY, CDR2 SVGEGT. The germline V and J ends were trimmed by 6 bases and 1 base, with 25 bases remaining between them. The CDR3 bases are TGTGCCAGCAGCTCCCGCCAAAACAGGGCCCTAGGGTCCTACGAGCAGTACTTC. Protein: CASSSRQNRALGSYEQYF.

The rearrangement links TRBV9 to TRBJ2-3, with a possible D match to TRBD2 (6 bases). The CDR3 loop spans 16 amino acids. Germline values: CDR1 SGDLS, CDR2 YYNGEE. Trimming removed 4 bases from V and 2 bases from J, with 17 bases in between. The CDR3 DNA is TGTGCCAGCAGCCCTAAAGTCTTGCGGGACACAGATACGCAGTATTTT. Encoded protein: CASSPKVLRDTDTQYF. The whole variable domain, filled in from reference TRBV9 and TRBJ2-3, reads DSGVTQTPKHLITATGQRVTLRCSPRSGDLSVYWYQQSLDQGLQFLIQYYNGEERAKGNILERFSAQQFPDLHSELNLSSLELGDSALYFCASSPKVLRDTDTQYFGPGTRLTVL.

The chain combines TRBV25-1 with TRBJ1-1; D call uncertain. This CDR3 has 11 residues. CDR1 is MGHDK, CDR2 SYGVNS, per germline. Trimming cost V 8 bases and J 11 bases, with 15 bases left between them. CDR3 sequence (DNA): TGTGCCAGCTCCGGAAGGGCAGCGGCTTTCTTT. Translation gives CASSGRAAAFF.

The chain carries TRBV28 and TRBJ1-2; D remains unclear. The CDR3 sequence is 17 residues long. Trimming took 3 bases from V and 0 from J, leaving 17 bases between them. Germline CDR1 MDHEN, CDR2 SYDVKM. The CDR3, as DNA: TGTGCCAGCAGTTTTATAGTAGCGACCGACCCTAACTATGGCTACACCTTC. It is translated as CASSFIVATDPNYGYTF.

The V gene is TRBV12-3 or TRBV12-4, the J gene TRBJ2-7, with D possibly TRBD2 on 6 matching bases. This CDR3 is built from 12 residues. V lost 3 bases and J lost 7, with 10 bases in between. The CDR3 is CASSFEGREQYF. In DNA, the CDR3 is TGTGCCAGCAGTTTCGAGGGGAGGGAGCAGTACTTC.

There are a few counts of this clone. The CDR3 DNA follows: TGTGCCACCCAGGGTATCGTCAATGAGCAGTTCTTC. As protein: CATQGIVNEQFF. The V call is TRBV6-5, the J call TRBJ2-1; tentatively, D is TRBD1 (5 bases). This CDR3 has 12 amino acids. Germline-derived CDR1 and CDR2 are MNHEY and SVGAGI. V lost 10 bases, J lost 6 bases, and 13 bases lay in between.

V and J are TRBV3-1 (or the pseudogene TRBV3-2) and TRBJ2-3, with 8 bases that match TRBD2. Germline CDR1 is LGHDT and CDR2 is YNNKEL (reference sequence). This CDR3 is 13 amino acids long. V dropped 8 bases and J dropped 5; count of bases not matched to a gene: 6. The CDR3 loop is CASGSGGGDTQYF. In nucleotides, the CDR3 is TGTGCCAGCGGATCGGGAGGGGGAGATACGCAGTATTTT.

This clone was picked up many times. This chain's CDR3 is CASSSGLAGGQETQYF. The CDR3 nucleotides are TGTGCCAGCAGCTCGGGACTAGCGGGGGGTCAAGAGACCCAGTACTTC. This chain joins TRBV7-2 and TRBJ2-5, with 15 nucleotides matching TRBD2. The germline V gene has CDR1 SGHTA and CDR2 FQGNSA. Trimming took 4 bases from V and 2 from J; bases not matched to a gene: 2. The CDR3 has 16 residues. The variable domain in full, with the rest retrieved from reference TRBV7-2 and TRBJ2-5, is GAGVSQSPSNKVTEKGKDVELRCDPISGHTALYWYRQSLGQGLEFLIYFQGNSAPDKSGLPSDRFSAERTGGSVSTLTIQRTQQEDSAVYLCASSSGLAGGQETQYFGPGTRLLVL.

J is TRBJ1-3 and V is TRBV6-1, with 8 nucleotides matching TRBD1. V trimming: 2 bases; J trimming: 2 bases; junction bases outside the gene matches: 5. The germline V gene has CDR1 MNHNS and CDR2 SASEGT. The CDR3 extends over 16 amino acids. The CDR3 protein is CASSESSTGAGNTIYF. CDR3 coding DNA: TGTGCCAGCAGTGAATCTTCGACAGGGGCTGGAAACACCATATATTTT.

The table lists this clone with a few counts. V gene TRBV4-3 combines with J gene TRBJ1-4; no clear D. The CDR3 length is 16 residues. In germline, CDR1 is LGHNA, CDR2 YSLEER. V was shortened by 0 bases and J by 8 bases, with 16 bases between the two germline ends. The CDR3 coding sequence is TGCGCCAGCAGCCAAGAGGGAGGGAAGATAACCGAAAAACTGTTTTTT. Translating it yields CASSQEGGKITEKLFF.

The chain employs TRBV24-1 and TRBJ2-6; no clear D. V dropped 7 bases and J dropped 0 bases, with 9 bases sitting between them. The CDR3 spans 15 residues. Per germline, CDR1 KGHDR and CDR2 SFDVKD. CDR3 region: CATSGVGSGANVLTF. In DNA, the CDR3 is TGTGCCACCAGCGGAGTGGGCTCTGGGGCCAACGTCCTGACTTTC.

This chain links TRBV5-1 with TRBJ1-1, with 9 positions matching TRBD1. The CDR3 runs to 17 residues. With 4 bases clipped from V and 5 bases from J, the junction kept 15 bases outside the gene matches. CDR1 and CDR2 (germline): SGHRS, YFSETQ. In DNA, the CDR3 is TGCGCCAGCAGCGGGGGGTCCCGGGACAGGGACGGGACTGAAGCTTTCTTT. Protein: CASSGGSRDRDGTEAFF.

The J gene is TRBJ1-2, the V gene TRBV19, with a weak D call TRBD1 (5 bases). Between the trimmed V and J ends, which lost 7 bases and 4 bases, there was a span of 13 bases. Germline-derived CDR1 and CDR2 are LNHDA and SQIVND (reference sequence). The CDR3 has 13 amino acids. DNA of the CDR3: TGTGCCAGTACCCTCTCGGGGGGCTATGGCTACACCTTC. It specifies CASTLSGGYGYTF. Variable domain in full (rest from reference TRBV19 and TRBJ1-2): DGGITQSPKYLFRKEGQNVTLSCEQNLNHDAMYWYRQDPGQGLRLIYYSQIVNDFQKGDIAEGYSVSREKKESFPLTVTSAQKNPTAFYLCASTLSGGYGYTFGSGTRLTVV.

This rearrangement joins TRBV20-1 to TRBJ2-7, with 7 bases fitting TRBD1. The CDR3 length is 13 residues. The junction had 5 bases not matched to a gene; V was cut back by 3 bases and J by 3 bases. Germline CDR1 is DFQATT and CDR2 is SNEGSKA (reference sequence). This CDR3 is CSASHDRDYEQYF. The DNA of the CDR3 is TGCAGTGCTAGTCATGACAGGGACTACGAGCAGTACTTC.

The genes are TRBV19 and TRBJ2-7, with TRBD2 matching over 8 bases. The germline V gene encodes CDR1 LNHDA and CDR2 SQIVND (reference sequence). After removal of 10 bases from V and 1 base from J, the junction contained 12 bases not matched to a gene. The CDR3 spans 15 residues. The CDR3, as DNA: TGTGCCACCTCAGTTGGCGGGGGGACTTCCTACGAGCAGTACTTC. Translated, it gives CATSVGGGTSYEQYF.

This chain connects TRBV24-1 to TRBJ2-5, with 7 positions matching TRBD2. This CDR3 spans 13 amino acids. J was trimmed by 5 bases and V by 7 bases; bases with no gene match: 6. Germline CDR1 and CDR2: KGHDR and SFDVKD. CDR3 in amino acids: CATRGEGSETQYF. The CDR3 region has the DNA TGTGCCACCAGAGGGGAGGGGTCGGAGACCCAGTACTTC.

The chain uses TRBV7-9 and TRBJ1-2; tentatively, D is TRBD1 (5 bases). V gave up 3 bases and J gave up 2 bases, with 7 bases separating them. Germline V gives CDR1 SEHNR, CDR2 FQNEAQ (reference sequence). The CDR3 is 13 amino acids. CDR3 nucleotides: TGTGCCAGCAGCTTTCGGGGGAACTATGGCTACACCTTC. Amino acids: CASSFRGNYGYTF.